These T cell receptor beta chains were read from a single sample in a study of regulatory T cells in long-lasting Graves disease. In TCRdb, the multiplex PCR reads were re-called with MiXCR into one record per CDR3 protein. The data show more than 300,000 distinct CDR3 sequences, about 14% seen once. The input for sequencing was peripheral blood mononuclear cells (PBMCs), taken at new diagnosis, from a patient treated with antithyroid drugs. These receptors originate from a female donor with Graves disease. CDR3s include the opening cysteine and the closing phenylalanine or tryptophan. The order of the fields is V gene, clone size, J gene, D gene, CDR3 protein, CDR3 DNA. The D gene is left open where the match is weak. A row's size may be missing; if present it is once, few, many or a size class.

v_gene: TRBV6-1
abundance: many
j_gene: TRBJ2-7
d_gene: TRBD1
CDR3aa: CASSHRQGERGYEQYF
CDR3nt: TGTGCCAGCAGTCACAGACAGGGAGAGAGAGGCTACGAGCAGTACTTC

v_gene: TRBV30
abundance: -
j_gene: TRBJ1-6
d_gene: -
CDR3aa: CAWSRRSLANSPLHF
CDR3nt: TGTGCCTGGAGTCGGCGCAGCCTAGCTAATTCACCCCTCCACTTT

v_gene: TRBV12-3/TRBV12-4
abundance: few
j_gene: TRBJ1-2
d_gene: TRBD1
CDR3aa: CASSPRGQAHGYTF
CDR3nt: TGTGCCAGCAGTCCGCGCGGACAGGCCCATGGCTACACCTTC

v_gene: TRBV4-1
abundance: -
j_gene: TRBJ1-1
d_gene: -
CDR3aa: CASSQQGEDTEAFF
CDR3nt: TGCGCCAGCAGCCAACAGGGAGAGGACACTGAAGCTTTCTTT

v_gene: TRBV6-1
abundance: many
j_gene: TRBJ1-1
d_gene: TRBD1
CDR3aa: CATMTGWETEAFF
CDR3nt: TGTGCCACTATGACAGGGTGGGAGACTGAAGCTTTCTTT

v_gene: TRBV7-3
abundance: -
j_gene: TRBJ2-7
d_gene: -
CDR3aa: CASSLDRGLAGGRLRYEQYF
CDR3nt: TGTGCCAGCAGCTTAGACAGGGGGTTAGCGGGAGGCCGACTGCGTTACGAGCAGTACTTC

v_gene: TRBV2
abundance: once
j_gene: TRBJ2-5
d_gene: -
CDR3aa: CASRDFRGTQYF
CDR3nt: TGTGCCAGCAGGGACTTCAGAGGGACCCAGTACTTC

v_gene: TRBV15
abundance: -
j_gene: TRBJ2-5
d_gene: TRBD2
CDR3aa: CATSRDAGLAGVLDETQYF
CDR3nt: TGTGCCACCAGCAGAGATGCAGGGCTAGCGGGAGTGCTCGACGAGACCCAGTACTTC

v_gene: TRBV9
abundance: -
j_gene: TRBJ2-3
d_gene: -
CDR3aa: CASSVATWTPSTDTQYF
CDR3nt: TGTGCCAGCAGCGTAGCGACTTGGACTCCCAGCACAGATACGCAGTATTTT

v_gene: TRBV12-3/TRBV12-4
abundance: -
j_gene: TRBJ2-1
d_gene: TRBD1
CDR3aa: CASSAGTGYNEQFF
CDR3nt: TGTGCCAGCAGTGCCGGGACAGGTTACAATGAGCAGTTCTTC

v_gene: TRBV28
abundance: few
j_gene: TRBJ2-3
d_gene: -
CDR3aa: CASSFSRDSSSTDTQYF
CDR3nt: TGTGCCAGCAGTTTTAGCCGGGACTCATCTAGCACAGATACGCAGTATTTT

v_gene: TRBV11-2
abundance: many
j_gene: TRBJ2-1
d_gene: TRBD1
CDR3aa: CASRPIRARDRVNEQFF
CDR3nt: TGTGCCAGCAGACCCATCAGAGCTCGGGACAGGGTCAATGAGCAGTTCTTC

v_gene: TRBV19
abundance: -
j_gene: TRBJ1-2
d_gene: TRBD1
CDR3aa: CASRMEGARNYGYTF
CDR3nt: TGTGCCAGCCGAATGGAGGGGGCGCGGAACTATGGCTACACCTTC

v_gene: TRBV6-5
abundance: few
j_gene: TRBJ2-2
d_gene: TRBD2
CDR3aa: CASSSLTSGGEDCGELFF
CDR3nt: TGTGCCAGCAGTTCCCTGACTAGCGGAGGGGAGGATTGCGGGGAGCTGTTTTTT

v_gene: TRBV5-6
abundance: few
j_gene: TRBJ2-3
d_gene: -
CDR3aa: CASSPVTSSTDTQYF
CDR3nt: TGTGCCAGCAGCCCCGTTACTAGTAGCACAGATACGCAGTATTTT

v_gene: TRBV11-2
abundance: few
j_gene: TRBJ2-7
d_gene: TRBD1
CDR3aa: CASSLALTGGAGSYEQYF
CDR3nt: TGTGCCAGCAGCTTAGCCCTGACAGGGGGCGCGGGGTCCTACGAGCAGTACTTC

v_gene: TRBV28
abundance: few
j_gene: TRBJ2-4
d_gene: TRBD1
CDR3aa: CASSLGTGKVTAKNIQYF
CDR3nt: TGTGCCAGCAGTTTGGGGACAGGGAAAGTTACAGCCAAAAACATTCAGTACTTC

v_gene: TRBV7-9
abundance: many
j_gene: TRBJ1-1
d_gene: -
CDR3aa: CASSFADSRNTEAFF
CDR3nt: TGTGCCAGCAGCTTTGCAGACAGCAGGAACACTGAAGCTTTCTTT

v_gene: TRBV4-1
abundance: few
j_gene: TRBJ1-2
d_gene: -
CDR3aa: CASSQELNYGYTF
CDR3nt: TGCGCCAGCAGCCAAGAGCTAAACTATGGCTACACCTTC

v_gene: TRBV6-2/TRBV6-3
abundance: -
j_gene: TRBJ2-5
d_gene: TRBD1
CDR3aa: CASSPGTGGSETQYF
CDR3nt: TGTGCCAGCAGCCCCGGGACAGGGGGGAGCGAGACCCAGTACTTC

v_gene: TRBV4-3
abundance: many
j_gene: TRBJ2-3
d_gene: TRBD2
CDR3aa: CASSQVAAGAFHTQYF
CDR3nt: TGCGCCAGCAGCCAAGTTGCGGCGGGAGCTTTTCATACGCAGTATTTT

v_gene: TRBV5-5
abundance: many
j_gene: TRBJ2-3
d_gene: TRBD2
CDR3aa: CASSFTLAGDLTDTQYF
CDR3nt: TGTGCCAGCAGCTTTACCCTAGCGGGGGACCTCACAGATACGCAGTATTTT

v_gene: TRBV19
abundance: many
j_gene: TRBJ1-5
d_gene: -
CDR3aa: CASSPGRWDWGKSNQPQHF
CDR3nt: TGTGCCAGTAGTCCGGGACGCTGGGATTGGGGCAAGAGCAATCAGCCCCAGCATTTT

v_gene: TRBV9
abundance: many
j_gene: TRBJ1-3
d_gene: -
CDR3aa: CASSVASGNTIYF
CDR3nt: TGTGCCAGCAGCGTAGCCTCTGGAAACACCATATATTTT

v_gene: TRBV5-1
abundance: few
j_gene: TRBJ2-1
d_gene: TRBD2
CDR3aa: CASSLGRGGRNEQFF
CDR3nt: TGCGCTAGCAGCTTGGGGCGGGGGGGACGAAATGAGCAGTTCTTC

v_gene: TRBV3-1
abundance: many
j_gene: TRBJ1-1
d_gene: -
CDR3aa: CASSQVLGEGRTEAFF
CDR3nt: TGTGCCAGCAGCCAAGTACTCGGGGAGGGGCGCACTGAAGCTTTCTTT